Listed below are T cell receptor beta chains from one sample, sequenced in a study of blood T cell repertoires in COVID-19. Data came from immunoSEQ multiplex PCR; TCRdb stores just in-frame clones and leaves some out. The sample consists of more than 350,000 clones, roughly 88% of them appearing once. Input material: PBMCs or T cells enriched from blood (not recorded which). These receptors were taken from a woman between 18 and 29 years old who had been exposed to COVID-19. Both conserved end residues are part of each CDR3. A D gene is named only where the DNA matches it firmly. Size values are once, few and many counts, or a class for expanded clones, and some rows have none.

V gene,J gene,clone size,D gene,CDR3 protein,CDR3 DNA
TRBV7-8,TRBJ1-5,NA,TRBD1,CASSQTGGRGLVSRWAQHF,TGTGCCAGCAGCCAAACGGGGGGCAGGGGGCTTGTATCCCGGTGGGCCCAGCATTTT
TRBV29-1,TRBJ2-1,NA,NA,CSVDGGTYNEQFF,TGCAGCGTTGACGGGGGTACCTACAATGAGCAGTTCTTC
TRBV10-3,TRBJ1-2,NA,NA,CAISATGIYGYTF,TGTGCCATCAGCGCCACAGGGATCTATGGCTACACCTTC
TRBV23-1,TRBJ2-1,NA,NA,CASSQSGGHEQFF,TGCGCCAGCAGTCAATCTGGCGGCCATGAGCAGTTCTTC
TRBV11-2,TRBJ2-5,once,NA,CASSLDPARETQYF,TGTGCCAGCAGCTTAGACCCGGCCAGGGAGACCCAGTACTTC
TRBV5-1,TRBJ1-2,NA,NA,CASSLSRSSYGYTF,TGCGCCAGCAGCTTGAGCCGTAGTTCCTATGGCTACACCTTC
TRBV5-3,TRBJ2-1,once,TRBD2,CARSVLGTSGLSSSYNEQFF,TGTGCCAGAAGCGTGCTAGGGACTAGCGGGCTTTCAAGCTCCTACAATGAGCAGTTCTTC
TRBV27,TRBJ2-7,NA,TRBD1,CASSSPLRDRGYEQYF,TGTGCCAGCAGTTCCCCTCTCCGGGACAGGGGTTACGAGCAGTACTTC
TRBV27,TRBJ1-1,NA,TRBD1,CASSFDRGLMNTEAFF,TGTGCCAGCAGTTTCGACAGGGGACTCATGAACACTGAAGCTTTCTTT
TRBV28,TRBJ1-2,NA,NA,CASHKLRPGGVSGYTF,TGTGCCAGCCATAAACTAAGACCCGGAGGGGTGAGTGGCTACACCTTC
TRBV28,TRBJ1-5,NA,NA,CASSLAQVSNQPQHF,TGTGCCAGCAGCCTTGCACAGGTTAGCAATCAGCCCCAGCATTTT
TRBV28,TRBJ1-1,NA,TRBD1,CASSHPGGNTEAFF,TGTGCCAGCAGTCATCCAGGGGGGAACACTGAAGCTTTCTTT
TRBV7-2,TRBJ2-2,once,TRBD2,CASSPDISGSRTGELFF,TGTGCCAGCAGCCCGGACATCAGCGGGAGTCGTACCGGGGAGCTGTTTTTT
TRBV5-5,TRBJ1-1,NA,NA,CASSYGTLNPTEAFF,TGTGCCAGCAGCTACGGGACACTCAACCCGACTGAAGCTTTCTTT
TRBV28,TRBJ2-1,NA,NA,CASSYEFSYNEQFF,TGTGCCAGCAGTTATGAGTTTTCCTACAATGAGCAGTTCTTC
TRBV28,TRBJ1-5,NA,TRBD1,CASSYRGTGPQHF,TGTGCCAGCAGCTACAGGGGTACGGGGCCCCAGCATTTT
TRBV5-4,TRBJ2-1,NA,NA,CASSFKYNEQFF,TGTGCCAGCAGCTTTAAATACAATGAGCAGTTCTTC
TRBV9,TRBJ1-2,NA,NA,CASSQGAYGYTF,TGTGCCAGCAGCCAAGGGGCCTATGGCTACACCTTC
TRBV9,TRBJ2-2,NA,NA,CASSVYGGGGLDTGELFF,TGTGCCAGCAGCGTATATGGGGGTGGAGGGTTGGACACCGGGGAGCTGTTTTTT
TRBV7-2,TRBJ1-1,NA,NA,CASSPRGGFSGNTEAFF,TGTGCCAGCAGCCCTAGGGGGGGATTCTCGGGCAACACTGAAGCTTTCTTT
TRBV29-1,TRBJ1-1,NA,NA,CSVVPRVNTEAFF,TGCAGCGTTGTCCCCCGGGTGAACACTGAAGCTTTCTTT
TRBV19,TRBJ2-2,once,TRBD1,CASSSTETGGYTGELFF,TGTGCCAGTAGTAGCACCGAGACAGGGGGGTACACCGGGGAGCTGTTTTTT
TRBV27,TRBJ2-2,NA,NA,CASRTAGTLNTGELFF,TGTGCCAGCAGGACCGCCGGGACTTTGAACACCGGGGAGCTGTTTTTT
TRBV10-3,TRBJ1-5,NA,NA,CAISNEEGTPQHF,TGTGCCATCAGTAACGAAGAGGGTACTCCCCAGCATTTT
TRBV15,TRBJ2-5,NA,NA,CATSRETLPETQYF,TGTGCCACCAGCAGAGAAACATTACCTGAGACCCAGTACTTC
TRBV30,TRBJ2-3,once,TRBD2,CAWGLAVTDTQYF,TGTGCCTGGGGACTAGCGGTTACAGATACGCAGTATTTT
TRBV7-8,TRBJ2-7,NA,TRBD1,CASSPPPGKGQSYEQYF,TGTGCCAGCAGCCCACCTCCAGGCAAGGGACAGTCCTACGAGCAGTACTTC
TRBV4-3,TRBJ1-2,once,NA,CASSQDSGAGYGYTF,TGCGCCAGCAGCCAAGACTCTGGGGCAGGCTATGGCTACACCTTC
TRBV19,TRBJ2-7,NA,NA,CASSPQGHEQYF,TGTGCCAGTAGTCCCCAGGGCCACGAGCAGTACTTC
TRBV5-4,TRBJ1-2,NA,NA,CASSLDPGDGYTF,TGTGCCAGCAGCTTGGATCCCGGAGATGGCTACACCTTC
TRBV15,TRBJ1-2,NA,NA,CATSRDQVPTRYGYTF,TGTGCCACCAGCAGAGATCAGGTCCCAACCCGTTATGGCTACACCTTC
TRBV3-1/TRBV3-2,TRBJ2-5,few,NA,CASSPMATGRETQYF,TGTGCCAGCAGCCCGATGGCTACAGGGCGGGAGACCCAGTACTTC
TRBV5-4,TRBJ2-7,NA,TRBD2,CASSNPTGGSYEQYF,TGTGCCAGCAGCAACCCAACGGGGGGCTCCTACGAGCAGTACTTC
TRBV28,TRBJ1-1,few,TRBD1,CASSPGQGTEAFF,TGTGCCAGCAGTCCCGGACAGGGCACTGAAGCTTTCTTT
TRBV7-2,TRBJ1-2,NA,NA,CASSLLKRDGYTF,TGTGCCAGCAGCTTGTTAAAACGGGATGGCTACACCTTC
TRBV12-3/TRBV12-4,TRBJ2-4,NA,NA,CASGPDGNIQYF,TGTGCCAGCGGGCCGGATGGGAACATTCAGTACTTC
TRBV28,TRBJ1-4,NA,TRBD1,CASRTQGGTNEKLFF,TGTGCCAGCAGAACACAGGGGGGGACTAATGAAAAACTGTTTTTT
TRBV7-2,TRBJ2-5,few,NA,CASSWTLGGEKQTQYF,TGTGCCAGCAGCTGGACTTTGGGGGGTGAGAAACAGACCCAGTACTTC